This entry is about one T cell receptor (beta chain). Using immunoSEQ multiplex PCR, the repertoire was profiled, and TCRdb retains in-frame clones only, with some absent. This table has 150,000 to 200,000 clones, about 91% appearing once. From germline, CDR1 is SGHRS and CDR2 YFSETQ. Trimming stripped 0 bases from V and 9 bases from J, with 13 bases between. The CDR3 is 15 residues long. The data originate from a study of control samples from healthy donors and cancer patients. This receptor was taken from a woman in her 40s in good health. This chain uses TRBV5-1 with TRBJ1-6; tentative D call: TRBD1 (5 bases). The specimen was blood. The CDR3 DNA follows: TGCGCCAGCAGCTTGGAGTCAGGGCCTTTTTCACCCCTCCACTTT. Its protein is CASSLESGPFSPLHF. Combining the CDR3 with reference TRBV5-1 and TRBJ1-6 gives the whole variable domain KAGVTQTPRYLIKTRGQQVTLSCSPISGHRSVSWYQQTPGQGLQFLFEYFSETQRNKGNFPGRFSGRQFSNSRSEMNVSTLELGDSALYLCASSLESGPFSPLHFGNGTRLTVT.